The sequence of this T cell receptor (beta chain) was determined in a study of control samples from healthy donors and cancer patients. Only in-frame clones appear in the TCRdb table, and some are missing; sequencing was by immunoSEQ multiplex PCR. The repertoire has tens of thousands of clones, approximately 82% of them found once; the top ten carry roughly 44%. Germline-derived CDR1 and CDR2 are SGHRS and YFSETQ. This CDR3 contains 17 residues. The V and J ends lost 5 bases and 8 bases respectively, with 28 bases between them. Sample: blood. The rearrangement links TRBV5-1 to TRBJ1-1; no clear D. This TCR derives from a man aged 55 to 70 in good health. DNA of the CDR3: TGCGCCAGCAGGAAAGACCTCCGACCAATGACGGACGGGGAAGCTTTCTTT. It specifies CASRKDLRPMTDGEAFF.